This T cell receptor delta chain derives from a study of gamma-delta chains in newborns, infants, children. On the study more broadly: Polyclonal expansion of innate γδ T cells after birth follows microbial exposure.

TCRdb made new clone calls on the reads using CATT. The table includes 950 to 1,500 delta-chain clones, more than 3.5% detected once. Turning to this clone: This probably arose from a read error, given a far larger clone one base away. This sample also contains other DNA sequences that code for the same CDR3.

The CDR3 has 15 amino acids. The germline V gene has CDR1 TSWWSYY and CDR2 QGS. The sequenced sample was blood. This sequence was found in a child who was a newborn, infant or young child, either healthy, febrile or measles-vaccinated (not recorded which). The gene calls are TRDV1 and TRDJ1, with 12 bases fitting TRDD3. CDR3 amino acids: CALGELKAGGYELIF. As DNA, the CDR3 is TGTGCTCTCGGGGAACTAAAAGCTGGGGGATACGAACTCATCTTT.